Listed here are 12 T cell receptor beta chains from one sample, sequenced in a study of technical replicates of blood from four donors. Method: immunoSEQ multiplex PCR; TCRdb's copy keeps in-frame clones and lacks some. Among 85,000 to 100,000 clones listed, more than 90% were seen once. Sequencing was carried out using T cells isolated from PBMCs. These receptor sequences come from a human donor in good health.

This chain connects TRBV27 to TRBJ2-7; D remains unclear. This CDR3 is 13 amino acids long. Per the germline V gene, CDR1 is MNHEY and CDR2 is SMNVEV (reference sequence). Trimming stripped 5 bases from V and 2 bases from J, with 10 bases between. This chain's CDR3 is CASSPPNTYEQYF. The CDR3 nucleotides read TGTGCCAGCAGTCCTCCAAACACCTACGAGCAGTACTTC.

J is TRBJ1-1 and V is TRBV29-1; D gene uncertain. Germline lookup yields CDR1 SQVTM and CDR2 ANQGSEA. Deletions cut 6 bases from V and 6 bases from J, with 20 bases between. The CDR3 sequence is 14 residues long. The CDR3 reads CSVHSMVDSPEAFF. The CDR3 DNA follows: TGCAGCGTACATTCGATGGTGGACTCCCCTGAAGCTTTCTTT.

The chain carries TRBV5-8 and TRBJ1-1; TRBD1 might be the D (6 bases). V lost 0 bases, J lost 6 bases, and 12 bases lay in between. In germline, CDR1 is SGHTS, CDR2 YDEGEE. CDR3 length equals 14 residues. CDR3 nucleotides: TGTGCCAGCAGCTTGGTTTGGGGGCGGCCTGAAGCTTTCTTT. Translated, it gives CASSLVWGRPEAFF. The entire variable domain, with the rest obtained from reference TRBV5-8 and TRBJ1-1, is as follows: EAGVTQSPTHLIKTRGQQATLRCSPISGHTSVYWYQQALGLGLQFLLWYDEGEERNRGNFPPRFSGRQFPNYSSELNVNALELEDSALYLCASSLVWGRPEAFFGQGTRLTVV.

The V and J genes are TRBV4-1 and TRBJ2-7; possible D gene TRBD2, 5 bases. Trimming removed 0 bases at V and 2 bases at J, with 20 bases between. CDR3 length: 18 amino acids. Germline V gene sequence: CDR1 MGHRA, CDR2 YSYEKL. The CDR3 DNA follows: TGCGCCAGCAGCCAAGATAGCAACCTTCTAGGACTTACCTACGAGCAGTACTTC. Encoded protein: CASSQDSNLLGLTYEQYF.

In its sample, this clone was seen once. The gene calls are TRBV14 and TRBJ2-4; D is possibly TRBD2 (6 bases). Trimming cost V 5 bases and J 5 bases, with 16 bases left between them. The CDR3 contains 15 residues. The germline V gene encodes CDR1 SGHDN and CDR2 FVKESK. The chain's CDR3 is CASSGTLWGQNIQYF. The CDR3, as DNA: TGTGCCAGCAGCGGGACTTTGTGGGGCCAAAACATTCAGTACTTC.

This rearrangement joins TRBV6-5 to TRBJ1-1, with D hard to call. This CDR3 is built from 9 residues. V lost 5 bases to trimming and J lost 11 bases, with 6 bases between them. Germline CDR1 MNHEY, CDR2 SVGAGI. CDR3 DNA: TGTGCCAGCAGTCTTGAGGCTTTCTTT. Translated: CASSLEAFF.

This clone showed up just a few times. This chain links TRBV11-2 with TRBJ2-7; D ambiguous. The CDR3 is made up of 13 amino acids. With 1 base removed from V and 4 bases from J, the gap between germline ends came to 8 bases. The germline CDR1 and CDR2 sequences are SGHAT and FQNNGV. The CDR3 DNA reads as TGTGCCAGCAGCTTAGCGTTAGAATACGAGCAGTACTTC. Amino acids: CASSLALEYEQYF.

The rearrangement joins TRBV19 to TRBJ2-7; TRBD2 might be the D (6 bases). CDR1 and CDR2 from the germline V gene are LNHDA and SQIVND (reference sequence). This CDR3 is 14 amino acids long. Trimming pared 3 bases from V and 3 bases from J, leaving 12 bases between. The CDR3 sequence is CASSIRDSNYEQYF. CDR3 coding DNA: TGTGCCAGTAGTATCCGGGACTCTAACTACGAGCAGTACTTC.

V gene TRBV6-5 combines with J gene TRBJ1-6; 7 nucleotides align to TRBD1. The CDR3 contains 15 residues. Germline CDR1 is MNHEY and CDR2 is SVGAGI. Germline trimming cut 6 bases from V and 6 bases from J; bases unmatched to any gene: 8. The CDR3 DNA follows: TGTGCCAGCAGGAGGGGGACAGCCTCTAATTCACCCCTCCACTTT. It yields the protein CASRRGTASNSPLHF.

This chain uses TRBV10-1 with TRBJ1-5, with TRBD1 identical over 8 bases. The V segment lost 6 bases and the J segment 5 bases; nucleotides outside the gene matches: 3. The germline gives CDR1 WNHNN, CDR2 SYGVQD (reference sequence). This CDR3 comprises 13 residues. The CDR3 nucleotides are TGCGCCAGCAGCAGGGGGCCTCATCAGCCCCAGCATTTT. Amino acids: CASSRGPHQPQHF.

The genes are TRBV2 and TRBJ1-2; D unresolved. Trimming stripped 4 bases from V and 7 bases from J, with 13 bases between. The CDR3 sequence is 13 residues long. Germline CDR1 SNHLY, CDR2 FYNNEI. The CDR3 sequence: CASSGRREGGYTF. CDR3 nucleotides: TGTGCCAGCAGTGGTCGGCGGGAGGGTGGCTACACCTTC.

The CDR3 protein is CASRESIRRQGGGYTF. In DNA, the CDR3 is TGTGCCAGCAGAGAAAGCATTCGACGCCAGGGAGGTGGCTACACCTTC. The chain has TRBV11-2 and TRBJ1-2, with D tentatively TRBD1 (5 bases). V was cut by 6 bases and J by 7 bases, with 24 bases left in between. The CDR3 contains 16 residues. Germline V gene sequence: CDR1 SGHAT, CDR2 FQNNGV.